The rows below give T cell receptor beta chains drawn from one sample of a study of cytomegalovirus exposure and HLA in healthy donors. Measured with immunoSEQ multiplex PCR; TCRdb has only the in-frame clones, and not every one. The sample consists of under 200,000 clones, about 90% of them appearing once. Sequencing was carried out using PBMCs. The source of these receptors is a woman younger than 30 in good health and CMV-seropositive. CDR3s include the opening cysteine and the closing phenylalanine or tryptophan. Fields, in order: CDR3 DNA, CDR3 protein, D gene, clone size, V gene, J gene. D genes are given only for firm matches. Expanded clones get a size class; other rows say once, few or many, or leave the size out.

cdr3_nt: TGTGCCAGCTCAGTTTTGGCGGGGGCGGTAGAAAATGAGCAGTTCTTC
cdr3_aa: CASSVLAGAVENEQFF
d_call: -
clone_size: once
v_call: TRBV18
j_call: TRBJ2-1

cdr3_nt: TGTGCCTGGAGTGTATCTTCGGACAGCTTAGCCAAAAACATTCAGTACTTC
cdr3_aa: CAWSVSSDSLAKNIQYF
d_call: -
clone_size: -
v_call: TRBV30
j_call: TRBJ2-4

cdr3_nt: TGTGCCAGTAGCTCACTAGCGGGAGCTTACAATGAGCAGTTCTTC
cdr3_aa: CASSSLAGAYNEQFF
d_call: TRBD2
clone_size: -
v_call: TRBV19
j_call: TRBJ2-1

cdr3_nt: TGTGCCAGCAGCTGGGACGTCGCCGGGAGCGGGGAGACCCAGTACTTC
cdr3_aa: CASSWDVAGSGETQYF
d_call: -
clone_size: -
v_call: TRBV7-6
j_call: TRBJ2-5

cdr3_nt: TGTGCCAGCAGCCGTCCCCCAGATACGCAGTATTTT
cdr3_aa: CASSRPPDTQYF
d_call: -
clone_size: -
v_call: TRBV5-4
j_call: TRBJ2-3

cdr3_nt: TGTGCCAGCAGTGAAGCTATTAGCGGGAGGCTCTCTGGGGCCAACGTCCTGACTTTC
cdr3_aa: CASSEAISGRLSGANVLTF
d_call: TRBD2
clone_size: -
v_call: TRBV6-1
j_call: TRBJ2-6

cdr3_nt: TGTGCCAGCAGCCCGCCACAGGGCGATAATGAAAAACTGTTTTTT
cdr3_aa: CASSPPQGDNEKLFF
d_call: -
clone_size: few
v_call: TRBV11-2
j_call: TRBJ1-4

cdr3_nt: TGTGCCAGCAGCCAAAGGACCGACAGGCGGTATGGCTACACCTTC
cdr3_aa: CASSQRTDRRYGYTF
d_call: -
clone_size: few
v_call: TRBV4-2
j_call: TRBJ1-2

cdr3_nt: TGCAGCGTTGTCTTCTCGGCGGGAGCCACGGGCACCGGGGAGCTGTTTTTT
cdr3_aa: CSVVFSAGATGTGELFF
d_call: TRBD2
clone_size: once
v_call: TRBV29-1
j_call: TRBJ2-2

cdr3_nt: TGCGCCAGCAGCCAGCGGGGTCGGGCTGATACGCAGTATTTT
cdr3_aa: CASSQRGRADTQYF
d_call: -
clone_size: -
v_call: TRBV4-3
j_call: TRBJ2-3

cdr3_nt: TGTGCCATCAGTGACGGGACAGGGGTATACGAGCAGTACTTC
cdr3_aa: CAISDGTGVYEQYF
d_call: TRBD1
clone_size: few
v_call: TRBV10-3
j_call: TRBJ2-7

cdr3_nt: TGTGCCAGCAGCAAGCGGGAGGGGCGAGGCACAGATACGCAGTATTTT
cdr3_aa: CASSKREGRGTDTQYF
d_call: TRBD2
clone_size: -
v_call: TRBV7-2
j_call: TRBJ2-3

cdr3_nt: TGCAGCGTTGGGGGAGGGACAGGGGGTCAGCCCCAGCATTTT
cdr3_aa: CSVGGGTGGQPQHF
d_call: TRBD1
clone_size: -
v_call: TRBV29-1
j_call: TRBJ1-5

cdr3_nt: TGCGCCAGCAGCCAAGAAGGACAGTCGAGCTCTGGGGCCAACGTCCTGACTTTC
cdr3_aa: CASSQEGQSSSGANVLTF
d_call: -
clone_size: once
v_call: TRBV4-3
j_call: TRBJ2-6

cdr3_nt: TGTGCCACCTGGACTAGCGGGAGTAAGCAGTACTTC
cdr3_aa: CATWTSGSKQYF
d_call: TRBD2
clone_size: -
v_call: TRBV28
j_call: TRBJ2-7

cdr3_nt: TGTGCCTGGGATCGACAGCGTGGCTCCTACGAGCAGTACTTC
cdr3_aa: CAWDRQRGSYEQYF
d_call: -
clone_size: -
v_call: TRBV30
j_call: TRBJ2-7

cdr3_nt: TGTGCCAGCAGCTTCCCGACCGCCACAGGGGCCTTTTCTGGAAACACCATATATTTT
cdr3_aa: CASSFPTATGAFSGNTIYF
d_call: TRBD1
clone_size: -
v_call: TRBV11-2
j_call: TRBJ1-3

cdr3_nt: TGTGCCAGCAGCTGGGGAACTAGCGCCCTGAGCACAGATACGCAGTATTTT
cdr3_aa: CASSWGTSALSTDTQYF
d_call: TRBD2
clone_size: -
v_call: TRBV5-6
j_call: TRBJ2-3

cdr3_nt: TGTGCCAGCAGCCAAGAAGGGACTAGCGGGGGGGCCGGGGATAGGACAGATACGCAGTATTTT
cdr3_aa: CASSQEGTSGGAGDRTDTQYF
d_call: TRBD2
clone_size: -
v_call: TRBV4-2
j_call: TRBJ2-3

cdr3_nt: TGCCTCGAGGCTAGCGGGAGGCACTTCAATGAGCAGTTCTTC
cdr3_aa: CLEASGRHFNEQFF
d_call: TRBD2
clone_size: -
v_call: TRBV7-7
j_call: TRBJ2-1

cdr3_nt: TGTGCCAGCAGTGAACAGCGGGGGGGCCGCGGGCAGTTCTTC
cdr3_aa: CASSEQRGGRGQFF
d_call: TRBD2
clone_size: -
v_call: TRBV2
j_call: TRBJ2-1

cdr3_nt: TGTGCCAGCAGCTCCATAGCGGGAGTGGATCATACGCAGTATTTT
cdr3_aa: CASSSIAGVDHTQYF
d_call: TRBD2
clone_size: -
v_call: TRBV7-6
j_call: TRBJ2-3

cdr3_nt: TGCGCCAGCAGCCTGCGGGACGGGAACTACGAGCAGTACTTC
cdr3_aa: CASSLRDGNYEQYF
d_call: -
clone_size: -
v_call: TRBV4-1
j_call: TRBJ2-7

cdr3_nt: TGCGCCAGCAGCCAAGCATCGTACAGGGGGCTTTCGGGGGAGACCCAGTACTTC
cdr3_aa: CASSQASYRGLSGETQYF
d_call: TRBD1
clone_size: -
v_call: TRBV4-3
j_call: TRBJ2-5

cdr3_nt: TGTGCCAGCAGTGCAAACTGGTACGAGCAGTACTTC
cdr3_aa: CASSANWYEQYF
d_call: -
clone_size: -
v_call: TRBV28
j_call: TRBJ2-7

cdr3_nt: TGTGCCAGCCGCACCGGGACAGGGCCCCACGAGCAGTACTTC
cdr3_aa: CASRTGTGPHEQYF
d_call: TRBD1
clone_size: -
v_call: TRBV7-9
j_call: TRBJ2-7

cdr3_nt: TGTGCCAGCAGTGAAAGAGTTCTCTCCTACGAGCAGTACTTC
cdr3_aa: CASSERVLSYEQYF
d_call: -
clone_size: -
v_call: TRBV2
j_call: TRBJ2-7

cdr3_nt: TGTGCCAGCAGACAGGACCGTTCCTATGGCTACACCTTC
cdr3_aa: CASRQDRSYGYTF
d_call: -
clone_size: -
v_call: TRBV28
j_call: TRBJ1-2

cdr3_nt: TGTGCCAGCAGCGGACCCGGGACTAGCGGGGTTAGCTCCTACAATGAGCAGTTCTTC
cdr3_aa: CASSGPGTSGVSSYNEQFF
d_call: TRBD2
clone_size: -
v_call: TRBV7-2
j_call: TRBJ2-1

cdr3_nt: TGTGCCAGCAGCTTCGCTACCCAGGCTGGAAACACCATATATTTT
cdr3_aa: CASSFATQAGNTIYF
d_call: -
clone_size: -
v_call: TRBV5-4
j_call: TRBJ1-3

cdr3_nt: TGTGCCTGCTCAGAGGGAACCTCTGGAAACACCATATATTTT
cdr3_aa: CACSEGTSGNTIYF
d_call: -
clone_size: -
v_call: TRBV30
j_call: TRBJ1-3

cdr3_nt: TGTGCCAGCAGCGCAAACATGGACGAGCAGTACTTC
cdr3_aa: CASSANMDEQYF
d_call: -
clone_size: -
v_call: TRBV9
j_call: TRBJ2-7

cdr3_nt: TGTGCCAGCAGCTACAGGGCTTATGGCTACACCTTC
cdr3_aa: CASSYRAYGYTF
d_call: -
clone_size: few
v_call: TRBV7-9
j_call: TRBJ1-2

cdr3_nt: TGTGCCAGCAGCGAAGAGCAGGGGGGATACAATGAGCAGTTCTTC
cdr3_aa: CASSEEQGGYNEQFF
d_call: -
clone_size: -
v_call: TRBV9
j_call: TRBJ2-1

cdr3_nt: TGTGCCAGCAGCTTAGCCCCTAGCGGGAGGGTGCAAGAGACCCAGTACTTC
cdr3_aa: CASSLAPSGRVQETQYF
d_call: TRBD2
clone_size: -
v_call: TRBV11-2
j_call: TRBJ2-5

cdr3_nt: TGCGCCAGCAGCCAAGATTGGGCGGGGGCCTACAATGAGCAGTTCTTC
cdr3_aa: CASSQDWAGAYNEQFF
d_call: TRBD2
clone_size: -
v_call: TRBV4-1
j_call: TRBJ2-1

cdr3_nt: TGTGCCAGCAGTGGGACTAGCGGGGGGGCCGAGACCCAGTACTTC
cdr3_aa: CASSGTSGGAETQYF
d_call: TRBD2
clone_size: -
v_call: TRBV9
j_call: TRBJ2-5

cdr3_nt: TGTGCCAGCAGTTCCCTAGGGACTGCCTCCTACGAGCAGTACTTC
cdr3_aa: CASSSLGTASYEQYF
d_call: -
clone_size: -
v_call: TRBV27
j_call: TRBJ2-7

cdr3_nt: TGTGCCAGCAGGGTAACAGGGTACACAGATACGCAGTATTTT
cdr3_aa: CASRVTGYTDTQYF
d_call: -
clone_size: -
v_call: TRBV28
j_call: TRBJ2-3

cdr3_nt: TGTGCCAGCTCAGCGGACAGGGGGCTTGGCTACACCTTC
cdr3_aa: CASSADRGLGYTF
d_call: TRBD1
clone_size: -
v_call: TRBV18
j_call: TRBJ1-2

cdr3_nt: TGTGCCAGCAGTTTATTTGGACAGGGTGCGAAACTGTTTTTT
cdr3_aa: CASSLFGQGAKLFF
d_call: TRBD1
clone_size: -
v_call: TRBV28
j_call: TRBJ1-4

cdr3_nt: TGTGCCAGCAGCGTAGGCAGTCTAGCGGGGGTTCTTGAGCAGTACTTC
cdr3_aa: CASSVGSLAGVLEQYF
d_call: TRBD2
clone_size: -
v_call: TRBV9
j_call: TRBJ2-7

cdr3_nt: TGTGCCAGTAGTATCCGGGATTCTGAATACAATGAGCAGTTCTTC
cdr3_aa: CASSIRDSEYNEQFF
d_call: -
clone_size: once
v_call: TRBV19
j_call: TRBJ2-1

cdr3_nt: TGCACCAGCAGCCAAAGATCGGATCCGGGACACAATGGCTACACCTTC
cdr3_aa: CTSSQRSDPGHNGYTF
d_call: -
clone_size: -
v_call: TRBV1
j_call: TRBJ1-2

cdr3_nt: TGTGCCAGCAGGTCAAGCGGGGGCTCCTACAATGAGCAGTTCTTC
cdr3_aa: CASRSSGGSYNEQFF
d_call: TRBD2
clone_size: -
v_call: TRBV2
j_call: TRBJ2-1

cdr3_nt: TGTGCCAGCAGTCCGCCCGCGGGGCGGGAGTCAGATACGCAGTATTTT
cdr3_aa: CASSPPAGRESDTQYF
d_call: TRBD2
clone_size: -
v_call: TRBV27
j_call: TRBJ2-3

cdr3_nt: TGTGCCAGCAGTTCCACGGGACAGGGGATCCACGAGCAGTACTTC
cdr3_aa: CASSSTGQGIHEQYF
d_call: TRBD1
clone_size: once
v_call: TRBV6-5
j_call: TRBJ2-7

cdr3_nt: TGTGCCAGCAGCAAATACAGCACCTCCACAGATACGCAGTATTTT
cdr3_aa: CASSKYSTSTDTQYF
d_call: -
clone_size: -
v_call: TRBV21-1
j_call: TRBJ2-3

cdr3_nt: TGTGCCAGCAGCTTGGCCTCACAGGGCCCGTTCTTC
cdr3_aa: CASSLASQGPFF
d_call: -
clone_size: once
v_call: TRBV5-6
j_call: TRBJ2-1

cdr3_nt: TGCGCCAGCAGCTTGGCAGGGAACTATGGCCACACCTTC
cdr3_aa: CASSLAGNYGHTF
d_call: -
clone_size: -
v_call: TRBV5-1
j_call: TRBJ1-2

cdr3_nt: TGTGCCAGCAGTGCAGGACAGGGGGGTACTGAAGCTTTCTTT
cdr3_aa: CASSAGQGGTEAFF
d_call: TRBD1
clone_size: -
v_call: TRBV6-1
j_call: TRBJ1-1

cdr3_nt: TGTGCCAGCAGCTTAAGTCCGGAGAATACGCAGTATTTT
cdr3_aa: CASSLSPENTQYF
d_call: -
clone_size: -
v_call: TRBV7-8
j_call: TRBJ2-3

cdr3_nt: TGTGCCAGCAGCTTGCTGGACCGGGGTAGCACTGAAGCTTTCTTT
cdr3_aa: CASSLLDRGSTEAFF
d_call: -
clone_size: once
v_call: TRBV5-4
j_call: TRBJ1-1